This passage covers 17 T cell receptor beta chains from one sample sequenced in a study of cytomegalovirus exposure and HLA in healthy donors. The PCR used 60 Vbeta and 13 Jbeta primers. Generated by immunoSEQ multiplex PCR, the TCRdb table keeps only in-frame clones and is missing some. The sample has over 70,000 clones, about 66% seen once. The sample taken for sequencing was PBMCs. The receptors were sampled from a woman aged 45-60 years in good health and CMV-seropositive.

The chain has TRBV6-5 and TRBJ1-2; 7 nucleotides agree with TRBD1. Germline V CDR1 and CDR2: MNHEY, SVGAGI. The length of the CDR3 is 14 residues. Trimming removed 6 bases from V and 7 bases from J; junction bases left unmatched: 11. The CDR3 region has the DNA TGTGCCAGCAGCACCGCCGAAGGGGGCCGTGGCTACACCTTC. This translates into CASSTAEGGRGYTF.

The rearrangement joins TRBV27 to TRBJ1-4; maybe TRBD1 (6 bases). The V end lost 1 base, the J end lost 2 bases, and 11 bases lay between the germline ends. The CDR3 covers 16 residues. Germline loops: CDR1 MNHEY, CDR2 SMNVEV (reference sequence). The chain's CDR3 is CASSLYPGATNEKLFF. The CDR3, as DNA: TGTGCCAGCAGTTTATACCCAGGGGCGACTAATGAAAAACTGTTTTTT.

This chain links TRBV28 with TRBJ1-4; D remains unclear. Trimming stripped 6 bases from V and 8 bases from J, with 19 bases between. Germline V CDR1 and CDR2: MDHEN, SYDVKM. The CDR3 spans 15 residues. Written as DNA, the CDR3 is TGTGCCAGCAGCCCCGAGACGGGATCAAGGGAAAAACTGTTTTTT. Its protein product is CASSPETGSREKLFF.

The chain uses TRBV2 and TRBJ2-1, with D possibly being TRBD2 (6 bases). Trimming took off 2 bases at V and 2 bases at J, with 10 bases between the two ends. Germline V gene sequence: CDR1 SNHLY, CDR2 FYNNEI. This CDR3 contains 15 residues. This chain's CDR3 is CASSESSGAYNEQFF. The CDR3 DNA reads TGTGCCAGCAGTGAATCCTCGGGGGCCTACAATGAGCAGTTCTTC. The variable domain in full, completed from reference TRBV2 and TRBJ2-1, reads EPEVTQTPSHQVTQMGQEVILRCVPISNHLYFYWYRQILGQKVEFLVSFYNNEISEKSEIFDDQFSVERPDGSNFTLKIRSTKLEDSAMYFCASSESSGAYNEQFFGPGTRLTVL.

This clone was counted a single time. The V and J genes are TRBV9 and TRBJ2-3; TRBD2 aligns across 9 bases. V lost 3 bases and J lost 2; bases outside the gene matches: 7. The CDR3 is 16 amino acids. Germline V lookup: CDR1 SGDLS, CDR2 YYNGEE. This CDR3 reads CASSATPGLATDTQYF. The CDR3, as DNA: TGTGCCAGCAGCGCCACGCCGGGACTAGCCACAGATACGCAGTATTTT.

This chain connects TRBV10-3 to TRBJ2-3; 8 nucleotides match TRBD2. The CDR3 extends over 13 amino acids. V lost 11 bases and J lost 6; bases outside the gene matches: 10. CDR1 ENHRY and CDR2 SYGVKD come from the germline V gene. This chain's CDR3 is CASFPSGGDTQYF. CDR3 nucleotides: TGTGCCTCCTTTCCCTCGGGGGGGGATACGCAGTATTTT.

The chain has TRBV7-2 and TRBJ2-1, with 8 bases fitting TRBD1. Germline lookup yields CDR1 SGHTA and CDR2 FQGNSA. The V segment lost 1 base and the J segment 4 bases; nucleotides outside the gene matches: 3. This CDR3 comprises 15 residues. The CDR3 DNA sequence: TGTGCCAGCAGCTTAGGACAGGGGAGATACAATGAGCAGTTCTTC. Its translation: CASSLGQGRYNEQFF. Drawing the rest from reference TRBV7-2 and TRBJ2-1, the complete variable domain is GAGVSQSPSNKVTEKGKDVELRCDPISGHTALYWYRQSLGQGLEFLIYFQGNSAPDKSGLPSDRFSAERTGGSVSTLTIQRTQQEDSAVYLCASSLGQGRYNEQFFGPGTRLTVL.

The rearrangement joins TRBV6-5 to TRBJ1-1; D gene unclear. The CDR3 is 13 residues long. In germline, CDR1 is MNHEY, CDR2 SVGAGI. Trimming stripped 6 bases from V and 1 base from J, with 9 bases between. The CDR3 reads CASSFGSNTEAFF. Written as DNA, the CDR3 is TGTGCCAGCAGCTTTGGCTCGAACACTGAAGCTTTCTTT.

Only a few counts were recorded for this clone. The J gene is TRBJ2-7, the V gene TRBV28, with D maybe TRBD1 (8 bases). V dropped 6 bases and J dropped 0 bases, with 15 bases sitting between them. Germline V CDR1 and CDR2: MDHEN, SYDVKM. There are 15 residues in the CDR3. The CDR3 spells CASSLTGGGSYEQYF. In nucleotides, the CDR3 is TGTGCCAGCAGCCTCACAGGGGGGGGCTCCTACGAGCAGTACTTC.

This chain links TRBV12-5 with TRBJ1-6; tentative D call: TRBD1 (5 bases). Germline CDR1 and CDR2: LGHNT and FRNRAP. This CDR3 has 17 amino acids. Trimming removed 2 bases from V and 8 bases from J, with 19 bases in between. The CDR3 nucleotides read TGTGCTAGTGGTTTGCCCTCTCGCGACAGAGTGGATTCACCCCTCCACTTT. Protein product: CASGLPSRDRVDSPLHF.

The CDR3 here is CASSVVDSENEAFF. DNA of the CDR3: TGTGCCAGCAGCGTAGTGGACAGTGAGAATGAAGCTTTCTTT. The chain employs TRBV9 and TRBJ1-1, with D possibly TRBD1 on 6 matching bases. Trimming stripped 0 bases from V and 7 bases from J, with 13 bases between. Per germline, CDR1 SGDLS and CDR2 YYNGEE. CDR3 length equals 14 residues.

This chain joins TRBV2 and TRBJ1-6; TRBD1 might be the D (6 bases). Looked up from germline, CDR1 is SNHLY and CDR2 is FYNNEI. V lost 6 bases, J lost 8 bases, and 17 bases lay in between. The CDR3 has 15 residues. The CDR3 nucleotides are TGTGCCAGCAGACTTTACGGACAGTCTTATTCACCCCTCCACTTT. Its protein is CASRLYGQSYSPLHF.

CDR3 nucleotide sequence: TGTGCCAGCAGCCCGGGGGACTCCTTCTACGAGCAGTACTTC. Amino acids: CASSPGDSFYEQYF. The rearrangement joins TRBV7-2 to TRBJ2-7; maybe TRBD2 (6 bases). The V end lost 5 bases, the J end lost 3 bases, and 14 bases lay between the germline ends. Looked up from germline, CDR1 is SGHTA and CDR2 is FQGNSA. The CDR3 is 14 residues long.

The chain combines TRBV20-1 with TRBJ2-1; D ambiguous. Germline CDR1 DFQATT, CDR2 SNEGSKA (reference sequence). This CDR3 comprises 11 residues. Trimming left V 2 bases short and J 3 bases short, with 2 bases between. In nucleotides, the CDR3 is TGCAGTGCTAGACACTACAATGAGCAGTTCTTC. Translating it yields CSARHYNEQFF.

The chain employs TRBV7-3 and TRBJ2-1, with 8 bases that match TRBD2. This CDR3 comprises 14 residues. CDR1 SGHTA and CDR2 FQGTGA come from the germline V gene. J gave up 7 bases and V 4 bases, and 6 bases lay outside the gene matches. CDR3: CASSSSRGGNEQFF. CDR3 nucleotides: TGTGCCAGCAGCTCATCCCGGGGGGGGAATGAGCAGTTCTTC.

This chain links TRBV11-1 with TRBJ2-7, with no clear D. Between the trimmed V and J ends, which lost 5 bases and 1 base, there was a span of 15 bases. CDR1 SGHAT and CDR2 FQDESV come from the germline V gene (reference sequence). This CDR3 contains 15 residues. CDR3 coding DNA: TGTGCCAGCAGCCTGCCCCGCGGTCTTTCCTACGAGCAGTACTTC. Amino acid sequence: CASSLPRGLSYEQYF.

CDR3 amino acids: CASSYDQGVYGYTF. For the CDR3, the DNA is TGTGCCAGCAGTTACGACCAGGGGGTCTATGGCTACACCTTC. This chain connects TRBV6-5 to TRBJ1-2, with 7 bases identical to TRBD1. Germline CDR1 is MNHEY and CDR2 is SVGAGI. Trimming cost V 2 bases and J 4 bases; bases outside gene matches: 4. The CDR3 extends over 14 amino acids.